Listed below are T cell receptor beta chains from one sample, sequenced in a study of shared clonotypes between healthy human individuals. The assay was immunoSEQ multiplex PCR, and TCRdb's table has in-frame clones only and misses some. The sample holds more than 600,000 clones; about 91% are singletons and the top ten take about 24%. Input material: naive CD8+ T cells sorted from blood. Receptor source: a young man in good health. The CDR3 runs from the conserved cysteine through the conserved F or W. The order of the fields is J gene, V gene, CDR3 protein.

J: TRBJ2-7; V: TRBV27; CDR3: CASRPEAASGYEQYF
J: TRBJ1-2; V: TRBV28; CDR3: CASSFGGLRGYTF
J: TRBJ2-1; V: TRBV6-4; CDR3: CASSPGLQNEQFF
J: TRBJ2-7; V: TRBV7-8; CDR3: CASSTRLAGRHSYEQYF
J: TRBJ1-1; V: TRBV7-9; CDR3: CASTLGNTEAFF
J: TRBJ2-1; V: TRBV11-2; CDR3: CASSLTPGPGFF
J: TRBJ1-5; V: TRBV6-1; CDR3: CASSDPQPQHF
J: TRBJ2-2; V: TRBV29-1; CDR3: CSVVGLAVTGELFF
J: TRBJ1-1; V: TRBV6-5; CDR3: CASSYGADGQPEAFF
J: TRBJ2-6; V: TRBV10-2; CDR3: CASSESEVGANVLTF
J: TRBJ2-7; V: TRBV9; CDR3: CASSVGGLTYEQYF
J: TRBJ1-2; V: TRBV6-1; CDR3: CASTPTGGWVYGYTF
J: TRBJ2-5; V: TRBV27; CDR3: CASRPWREETETQYF
J: TRBJ2-5; V: TRBV7-8; CDR3: CASSHLSKETQYF
J: TRBJ2-6; V: TRBV28; CDR3: CASSLFWTGGTGANVLTF
J: TRBJ2-1; V: TRBV29-1; CDR3: CSVLRAGFYNEQFF
J: TRBJ2-7; V: TRBV5-4; CDR3: CASSFGTGPYEQYF
J: TRBJ2-7; V: TRBV10-3; CDR3: CAISGDSSYEQYF
J: TRBJ2-7; V: TRBV28; CDR3: CASSEPLRDRVYEQYF
J: TRBJ1-1; V: TRBV29-1; CDR3: CSVVSFPLGRGTMNTEAFF
J: TRBJ2-7; V: TRBV4-1; CDR3: CASSQDRRGINEQYF
J: TRBJ2-7; V: TRBV9; CDR3: CASSVYRDRHYEQYF
J: TRBJ2-7; V: TRBV4-1; CDR3: CASSQDGGGLDYEQYF
J: TRBJ2-1; V: TRBV27; CDR3: CASSLTPASRRYNEQFF
J: TRBJ1-1; V: TRBV29-1; CDR3: CSVEDQTEAFF
J: TRBJ2-5; V: TRBV27; CDR3: CASSPSGKGGTQYF
J: TRBJ2-3; V: TRBV5-4; CDR3: CASTPPGDRGADTQYF
J: TRBJ2-7; V: TRBV27; CDR3: CASSPQGGGYEQYF
J: TRBJ2-1; V: TRBV5-4; CDR3: CASSFLSSGRVEQFF
J: TRBJ1-2; V: TRBV27; CDR3: CASSLGTDYGYTF
J: TRBJ2-5; V: TRBV11-2; CDR3: CASRSGEETQYF
J: TRBJ2-7; V: TRBV28; CDR3: CASSLLSGLAGNYEQYF
J: TRBJ2-7; V: TRBV28; CDR3: CASSLYSGSSSYEQYF
J: TRBJ2-3; V: TRBV28; CDR3: CASSLSGTGTDTQYF
J: TRBJ2-6; V: TRBV9; CDR3: CASSPNPRSWNVGANVLTF
J: TRBJ2-1; V: TRBV15; CDR3: CATSFPFGGRYEQFF
J: TRBJ2-2; V: TRBV6-6; CDR3: CASSLRGGTGELFF
J: TRBJ2-3; V: TRBV6-6; CDR3: CASSRPGSADTQYF
J: TRBJ2-7; V: TRBV7-9; CDR3: CASSPFGHEQYF
J: TRBJ1-1; V: TRBV19; CDR3: CASSTGIREAFF
J: TRBJ2-1; V: TRBV2; CDR3: CASSGRSGSYNEQFF
J: TRBJ2-7; V: TRBV5-1; CDR3: CASSQSGQVTYEQYF
J: TRBJ2-1; V: TRBV27; CDR3: CASSLGTGKRDEQFF
J: TRBJ2-2; V: TRBV25-1; CDR3: CASSDSSWGTGELFF
J: TRBJ2-2; V: TRBV13; CDR3: CASRREAGELFF
J: TRBJ2-2; V: TRBV7-9; CDR3: CASSFRDRGTGELFF
J: TRBJ1-4; V: TRBV10-1; CDR3: CANKGQLTTNEKLFF
J: TRBJ1-1; V: TRBV4-1; CDR3: CASSRAENMNTEAFF
J: TRBJ1-5; V: TRBV15; CDR3: CATSVTGGWNQPQHF
J: TRBJ1-2; V: TRBV9; CDR3: CASSPRLDQNYGYTF
J: TRBJ2-7; V: TRBV18; CDR3: CASSPQDSRGLEQYF